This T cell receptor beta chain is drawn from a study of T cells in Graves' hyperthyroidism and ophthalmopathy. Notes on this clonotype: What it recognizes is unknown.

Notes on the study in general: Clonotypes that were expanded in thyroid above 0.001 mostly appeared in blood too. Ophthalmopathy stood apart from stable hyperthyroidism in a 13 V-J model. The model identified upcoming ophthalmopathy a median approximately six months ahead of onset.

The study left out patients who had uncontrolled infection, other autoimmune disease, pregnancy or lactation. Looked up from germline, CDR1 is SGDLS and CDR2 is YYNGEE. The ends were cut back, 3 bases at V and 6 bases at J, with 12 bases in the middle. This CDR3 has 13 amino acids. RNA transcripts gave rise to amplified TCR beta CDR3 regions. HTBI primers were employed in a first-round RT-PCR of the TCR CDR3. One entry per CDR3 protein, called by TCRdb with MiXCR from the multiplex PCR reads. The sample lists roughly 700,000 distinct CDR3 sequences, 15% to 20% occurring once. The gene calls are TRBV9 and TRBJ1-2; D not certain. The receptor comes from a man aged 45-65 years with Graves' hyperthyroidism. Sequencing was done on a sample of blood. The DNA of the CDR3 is TGTGCCAGCAGCGCTGGACGGCCCAATGGCTACACCTTC. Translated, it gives CASSAGRPNGYTF.